The 6 T cell receptor beta chains reported below all come from one sample, sequenced in a study of early T cells in non-severe SARS-CoV-2 infection. TCRdb re-analysed the 5' RACE reads in MiXCR, keeping a single row per CDR3 protein. The sample lists around 44,000 distinct CDR3 sequences, 6.5% to 9.5% occurring once. Material: whole blood. These receptors were obtained from an adult who was a healthcare worker with PCR-confirmed SARS-CoV-2 infection or an uninfected control (not recorded which).

The V call is TRBV2, the J call TRBJ2-1; 7 nucleotides align to TRBD1. Trimming at V came to 3 bases and at J to 2 bases, leaving 4 bases not matched to a gene. The germline V gene has CDR1 SNHLY and CDR2 FYNNEI. This CDR3 comprises 15 residues. CDR3 DNA: TGTGCCAGCAGTGATGACAGGGCTACCTACAATGAGCAGTTCTTC. It encodes CASSDDRATYNEQFF. Variable domain in full (rest from reference TRBV2 and TRBJ2-1): EPEVTQTPSHQVTQMGQEVILRCVPISNHLYFYWYRQILGQKVEFLVSFYNNEISEKSEIFDDQFSVERPDGSNFTLKIRSTKLEDSAMYFCASSDDRATYNEQFFGPGTRLTVL.

This clonotype was counted many times. V gene TRBV24-1 combines with J gene TRBJ2-1; D is unresolved. CDR1 is KGHDR, CDR2 SFDVKD, per germline. The V and J ends lost 1 base and 0 bases respectively, with 9 bases between them. The CDR3 spans 16 residues. CDR3: CATSDFQESSYNEQFF. The CDR3 DNA reads TGTGCCACCAGTGATTTCCAGGAAAGCTCCTACAATGAGCAGTTCTTC.

The chain couples TRBV2 to TRBJ2-1, with 9 nucleotides matching TRBD2. The V gene end was trimmed by 5 bases and the J gene end by 11 bases; junction bases not matched to a gene: 10. The CDR3 totals 14 residues. Per the germline V gene, CDR1 is SNHLY and CDR2 is FYNNEI. CDR3 sequence: CASSTVAGAIQQFF. CDR3 in DNA: TGTGCCAGCAGTACGGTAGCGGGGGCGATCCAGCAGTTCTTC.

This clonotype was counted a few times. The chain carries TRBV20-1 and TRBJ2-5; D perhaps matches TRBD2 (6 bases). The CDR3 spans 16 residues. CDR1 and CDR2 (germline): DFQATT, SNEGSKA (reference sequence). The V and J ends lost 0 bases and 2 bases respectively, with 16 bases between them. The CDR3 nucleotides read TGCAGTGCTAGAGATCGGGAGCGTCGGAGGCAAGAGACCCAGTACTTC. Its protein is CSARDRERRRQETQYF.

This clonotype occurred many times. V is TRBV6-1 and J is TRBJ2-3, with TRBD2 identical over 9 bases. Per germline, CDR1 MNHNS and CDR2 SASEGT. There are 17 residues in the CDR3. With V trimmed by 5 bases and J by 2 bases, 11 bases remained unmatched. CDR3 loop: CASSLYPSGVNTDTQYF. CDR3 in DNA: TGTGCCAGCAGTTTATACCCTAGCGGGGTCAACACAGATACGCAGTATTTT.

By frequency in the sample, this clonotype is medium-sized. The CDR3 reads CAWQSPSTLHF. The CDR3 DNA reads TGTGCCTGGCAATCACCTTCCACCCTCCACTTT. The V call is TRBV30, the J call TRBJ1-6, with D unclear. Trimming left V 5 bases short and J 14 bases short, with 13 bases between. The germline CDR1 and CDR2 sequences are GTSNPN and SVGIG (reference sequence). The CDR3 has 11 residues.